This passage covers 31 T cell receptor beta chains from one sample sequenced in a study of radiation and T cells in renal cell carcinoma. Described time point: blood 2 weeks post-SBRT. Regarding treatment: 15 Gy SBRT to primary tumor, nephrectomy 4 weeks later. The data were produced by immunoSEQ multiplex PCR, yet TCRdb's version contains in-frame clones alone and is incomplete. This sample has approximately 79,000 clones, with around 76% found just once. Sample: blood, taken from a patient whose treatment included radiotherapy and nephrectomy. These receptors were collected from a man aged 60-69 years with renal cell carcinoma.

The CDR3 bases are TGTGCCAGCTCACCGCACAGGGATACGCAGTATTTT. It specifies CASSPHRDTQYF. The genes are TRBV18 and TRBJ2-3; maybe TRBD1 (5 bases). The V gene's germline CDR1 is KGHSH and CDR2 LQKENI. V lost 3 bases, J lost 6 bases, and 7 bases lay in between. The CDR3 length is 12 residues.

V usage is TRBV11-2 and J usage is TRBJ2-7; 9 bases are a match to TRBD1. CDR3 length equals 15 residues. Trimming at V came to 2 bases and at J to 4 bases, leaving 6 bases not matched to a gene. In germline, CDR1 is SGHAT, CDR2 FQNNGV. DNA for the CDR3: TGTGCCAGCAGCTTACGACCGACAGGGGGTTACGAGCAGTACTTC. This sequence encodes CASSLRPTGGYEQYF.

The chain recombines TRBV28 with TRBJ1-5; 8 bases map to TRBD1. This CDR3 comprises 16 residues. V was clipped by 3 bases and J by 0 bases; unmatched bases: 4. CDR1 is MDHEN, CDR2 SYDVKM, per germline. The CDR3 DNA is TGTGCCAGCAGTTTGGACAGGGCCCTTAGCAATCAGCCCCAGCATTTT. Translating it yields CASSLDRALSNQPQHF.

The gene calls are TRBV4-2 and TRBJ2-7; no definite D call. Germline-derived CDR1 and CDR2 are LGHNA and YNFKEQ. With 2 bases removed from V and 0 bases from J, the gap between germline ends came to 11 bases. The CDR3 sequence is 15 residues long. This chain's CDR3 is CASSQIVSSSYEQYF. CDR3 in DNA: TGTGCCAGCAGCCAAATCGTGTCTAGCTCCTACGAGCAGTACTTC.

The chain is built from TRBV28 and TRBJ2-3; no clear D gene. There are 12 residues in the CDR3. Trimming took 9 bases from V and 1 from J, leaving 8 bases between them. Per germline, CDR1 MDHEN and CDR2 SYDVKM. In DNA, the CDR3 is TGTGCCAGTCGCGAACGCACAGATACGCAGTATTTT. Translation: CASRERTDTQYF.

The chain couples TRBV7-9 to TRBJ1-2, with 10 bases matching TRBD1. CDR1 SEHNR and CDR2 FQNEAQ come from the germline V gene (reference sequence). This CDR3 contains 13 residues. Trimming took 4 bases from V and 7 from J; bases not matched to a gene: 3. CDR3 residues: CASSSGQGIGYTF. Written as DNA, the CDR3 is TGTGCCAGCAGCTCGGGACAGGGGATTGGCTACACCTTC.

V gene TRBV28 combines with J gene TRBJ2-1, with 9 bases matching TRBD2. This CDR3 has 13 amino acids. The trim removed 9 bases at V and 2 bases at J, leaving 2 bases unmatched. CDR1 and CDR2 from the germline V gene are MDHEN and SYDVKM. This CDR3 reads CASSGRPYNEQFF. For the CDR3, the DNA is TGTGCCAGTAGCGGGAGACCCTACAATGAGCAGTTCTTC. Looking up the rest from reference TRBV28 and TRBJ2-1 gives the full variable domain: DVKVTQSSRYLVKRTGEKVFLECVQDMDHENMFWYRQDPGLGLRLIYFSYDVKMKEKGDIPEGYSVSREKKERFSLILESASTNQTSMYLCASSGRPYNEQFFGPGTRLTVL.

CDR3 nucleotide sequence: TGCAGCGTTGAAGGGTTTGCGGGAGGGCCCTACGAGCAGTACTTC. As protein: CSVEGFAGGPYEQYF. The chain couples TRBV29-1 to TRBJ2-7, with 9 positions matching TRBD2. J lost 2 bases, V lost 1 base, and 6 bases had no gene match. CDR3 length: 15 amino acids. Germline V CDR1 and CDR2: SQVTM, ANQGSEA.

The chain joins TRBV7-2 to TRBJ2-7, with D unresolved. CDR3 size: 12 residues. V was trimmed by 0 bases and J by 6 bases, leaving 6 bases between them. The germline V gene has CDR1 SGHTA and CDR2 FQGNSA. Here the CDR3 DNA reads TGTGCCAGCAGCTTAGCGAGGACCGAGCAGTACTTC. Amino acids: CASSLARTEQYF.

V is TRBV2 and J is TRBJ2-1, with a possible D match to TRBD2 (5 bases). This CDR3 contains 14 residues. V lost 4 bases and J lost 7, with 14 bases in between. CDR1 and CDR2 (germline): SNHLY, FYNNEI. This CDR3 is CASSVQRLENEQFF. DNA for the CDR3: TGTGCCAGCAGTGTTCAGCGGTTAGAGAATGAGCAGTTCTTC.

This chain links TRBV27 with TRBJ2-7; 9 bases match TRBD2. The J segment lost 5 bases and the V segment lost 6 bases, leaving 11 bases of the junction unmatched. Germline-derived CDR1 and CDR2 are MNHEY and SMNVEV (reference sequence). The CDR3 has 15 amino acids. The CDR3 DNA reads TGTGCCAGCAGAGGGCGCGGGAGGGCCAACAACGAGCAGTACTTC. Amino acids: CASRGRGRANNEQYF.

The CDR3, as DNA: TGTGCCACCAGCAGAGTTACCGGGAATGAGCAGTTCTTC. Protein product: CATSRVTGNEQFF. This chain uses TRBV15 with TRBJ2-1; D call uncertain. This CDR3 region has 13 residues. V lost 1 base, J lost 7 bases, and 8 bases lay in between. Per the germline V gene, CDR1 is LNHNV and CDR2 is YYDKDF (reference sequence).

This chain uses TRBV29-1 with TRBJ2-3; TRBD2 matches at 15 bases. The trim removed 3 bases at V and 0 bases at J, leaving 10 bases unmatched. The germline V gene has CDR1 SQVTM and CDR2 ANQGSEA. The CDR3 length is 19 residues. The CDR3 bases are TGCAGCGTTGACGGACTAGCGGGAGGGTCATCCTCTAGCACAGATACGCAGTATTTT. The encoded protein is CSVDGLAGGSSSSTDTQYF.

The V gene is TRBV30, the J gene TRBJ1-5, with unresolved D. Germline-derived CDR1 and CDR2 are GTSNPN and SVGIG (reference sequence). The CDR3 is 13 amino acids. Trimming removed 0 bases at V and 7 bases at J, with 10 bases between. CDR3 coding DNA: TGTGCCTGGAGTGTACTTAAGGAGCAGCCCCAGCATTTT. This sequence encodes CAWSVLKEQPQHF.

The rearrangement links TRBV10-3 to TRBJ2-5; D is undetermined. The CDR3 loop spans 13 amino acids. Germline CDR1 and CDR2: ENHRY and SYGVKD. V lost 2 bases and J 8 bases, leaving 12 bases between the germline ends. CDR3 sequence reads: CAISELRSDTQYF. The CDR3 DNA follows: TGTGCCATCAGTGAGCTTCGGTCCGACACCCAGTACTTC.

The genes are TRBV4-1 and TRBJ2-1; the match to TRBD2 covers 10 bases. CDR1 is MGHRA, CDR2 YSYEKL, per germline. The ends lost 0 bases at V and 8 bases at J; junction bases unmatched: 13. This CDR3 has 18 amino acids. The chain's CDR3 is CASSQESGLAGVMYEQFF. DNA for the CDR3: TGCGCCAGCAGCCAAGAAAGTGGGCTAGCGGGAGTAATGTATGAGCAGTTCTTC.

The chain links TRBV7-3 to TRBJ2-2; D perhaps matches TRBD1 (6 bases). The ends were cut back, 5 bases at V and 4 bases at J, with 11 bases in the middle. The germline gives CDR1 SGHTA, CDR2 FQGTGA. This CDR3 comprises 14 residues. DNA for the CDR3: TGTGCCAGCAGCCGTGTAGGGGGCACCGGGGAGCTGTTTTTT. Translated, it gives CASSRVGGTGELFF.

This clone was counted between two and nine times. J is TRBJ1-1 and V is TRBV4-1; the D is unclear. CDR3 length: 14 amino acids. Per the germline V gene, CDR1 is MGHRA and CDR2 is YSYEKL. The ends were cut back, 0 bases at V and 6 bases at J, with 11 bases in the middle. The CDR3 region has the DNA TGCGCCAGCAGCCAAGAAGTCCAGGACCCTGAAGCTTTCTTT. Translated: CASSQEVQDPEAFF.

The chain recombines TRBV9 with TRBJ1-2; no clear D gene. V lost 0 bases, J lost 8 bases, and 11 bases lay in between. This CDR3 is built from 13 residues. Germline CDR1 SGDLS, CDR2 YYNGEE. The CDR3 protein is CASSVAPGDGYTF. CDR3 in DNA: TGTGCCAGCAGCGTAGCTCCAGGTGACGGCTACACCTTC.

By share, this clone counts as medium-sized (0.01 to 0.1%). V gene TRBV6-4 combines with J gene TRBJ2-1; 9 bases align to TRBD2. Germline V CDR1 and CDR2: MRHNA, SNTAGT. CDR3 length: 15 residues. V dropped 2 bases and J dropped 7; count of bases not matched to a gene: 6. CDR3 region: CASSDGAGGPNEQFF. CDR3 in DNA: TGTGCCAGCAGTGACGGGGCGGGAGGGCCGAATGAGCAGTTCTTC.

This clone has a handful of counts. CDR3 DNA sequence: TGCGCCAGCAGCCGACAGGGGGCAACTAATGAAAAACTGTTTTTT. It specifies CASSRQGATNEKLFF. The chain uses TRBV4-3 and TRBJ1-4, with 9 bases identical to TRBD1. The CDR3 contains 15 residues. From germline, CDR1 is LGHNA and CDR2 YSLEER. The ends lost 4 bases at V and 0 bases at J; junction bases unmatched: 0.

The chain couples TRBV7-6 to TRBJ2-7, with 8 bases lining up with TRBD1. In germline, CDR1 is SGHVS, CDR2 FNYEAQ. The ends lost 2 bases at V and 2 bases at J; junction bases unmatched: 8. CDR3 length equals 16 residues. CDR3 nucleotides: TGTGCCAGCAGCTTACATTCGACAGGGGTGCCCTACGAGCAGTACTTC. Translated: CASSLHSTGVPYEQYF.

J is TRBJ1-2 and V is TRBV5-1; 7 nucleotides agree with TRBD1. Germline V gene data show CDR1 as SGHRS and CDR2 as YFSETQ. The CDR3 is 15 amino acids. V lost 0 bases and J lost 6; bases outside the gene matches: 8. This CDR3 is CASSLERQGGNGYTF. The CDR3 region has the DNA TGCGCCAGCAGCTTGGAACGCCAGGGGGGGAATGGCTACACCTTC.

This chain links TRBV29-1 with TRBJ2-5; TRBD1 is a possible D gene (5 bases). V was clipped by 5 bases and J by 3 bases, with 10 bases between them. Germline assignment: CDR1 SQVTM and CDR2 ANQGSEA. The CDR3 sequence is 12 residues long. CDR3: CSVRAGKETQYF. The CDR3 nucleotides read TGCAGCGTTAGGGCAGGGAAAGAGACCCAGTACTTC.

This clone was observed a handful of times. V gene TRBV19 combines with J gene TRBJ2-2; TRBD1 aligns across 9 bases. The CDR3 is 13 residues long. Trimming took 8 bases from V and 6 from J; bases not matched to a gene: 4. CDR1 is LNHDA, CDR2 SQIVND, per germline (reference sequence). CDR3 protein: CASADRGAGELFF. CDR3 nucleotides: TGTGCCAGTGCGGACAGGGGAGCCGGGGAGCTGTTTTTT.

This clone was found once. This chain joins TRBV7-9 and TRBJ2-1, with 9 bases lining up with TRBD2. CDR3 size: 15 residues. V lost 0 bases, J lost 8 bases, and 5 bases stayed unmatched. Germline CDR1 reads SEHNR; CDR2 reads FQNEAQ (reference sequence). Here the CDR3 DNA reads TGTGCCAGCAGCTTAGCGGGGACTAGCAGCTATGAGCAGTTCTTC. Translating gives CASSLAGTSSYEQFF.

This clone appeared once. The rearrangement uses TRBV9 and TRBJ2-7; 9 bases match TRBD1. The CDR3 is 14 amino acids. Germline values: CDR1 SGDLS, CDR2 YYNGEE. J was trimmed by 3 bases and V by 2 bases; bases with no gene match: 3. The CDR3 DNA reads TGTGCCAGCAGCGTCCAGGGACAGGGCTACGAGCAGTACTTC. It translates to CASSVQGQGYEQYF.

CDR3 region: CASSEGIGTVHEQFF. DNA of the CDR3: TGTGCCAGCAGTGAGGGGATAGGGACAGTGCATGAGCAGTTCTTC. The rearrangement uses TRBV2 and TRBJ2-1; 7 bases match TRBD1. V lost 3 bases, J lost 8 bases, and 10 bases stayed unmatched. The CDR3 has 15 residues. Germline V gene data show CDR1 as SNHLY and CDR2 as FYNNEI. Combining the CDR3 with reference TRBV2 and TRBJ2-1 gives the whole variable domain EPEVTQTPSHQVTQMGQEVILRCVPISNHLYFYWYRQILGQKVEFLVSFYNNEISEKSEIFDDQFSVERPDGSNFTLKIRSTKLEDSAMYFCASSEGIGTVHEQFFGPGTRLTVL.

This chain connects TRBV5-8 to TRBJ2-5, with 8 bases that match TRBD1. CDR1 and CDR2 from the germline V gene are SGHTS and YDEGEE. The CDR3 length is 15 residues. V lost 2 bases, J lost 1 base, and 4 bases stayed unmatched. CDR3: CASSFGTGRQETQYF. CDR3 in DNA: TGTGCCAGCAGCTTCGGGACAGGTCGCCAAGAGACCCAGTACTTC. The variable domain in full, completed from reference TRBV5-8 and TRBJ2-5, reads EAGVTQSPTHLIKTRGQQATLRCSPISGHTSVYWYQQALGLGLQFLLWYDEGEERNRGNFPPRFSGRQFPNYSSELNVNALELEDSALYLCASSFGTGRQETQYFGPGTRLLVL.

This chain joins TRBV14 and TRBJ1-1; D remains unclear. Germline-derived CDR1 and CDR2 are SGHDN and FVKESK. The CDR3 extends over 13 amino acids. The V end was cut by 2 bases, the J end by 5 bases, with 9 bases between. CDR3 in DNA: TGTGCCAGCAGCCAAATAGGGTCTACTGAAGCTTTCTTT. This codes for CASSQIGSTEAFF.

The chain uses TRBV5-1 and TRBJ1-1; D not certain. V was pared by 3 bases and J by 5 bases, with 8 bases between. CDR3 size: 12 residues. Germline CDR1 SGHRS, CDR2 YFSETQ. DNA of the CDR3: TGCGCCAGCAGCTCCCAGAGGACTGAAGCTTTCTTT. Amino acid sequence: CASSSQRTEAFF.